These 24 T cell receptor beta chains originate from one sample sequenced in a study of regulatory T cells in long-lasting Graves disease listed by TCRdb under 2021. Libraries were prepared through multiplex PCR. The instrument was an Illumina HiSeq 4000. CDR3 regions were amplified by Arm-PCR with iRepertoire HTBI primers to construct TCR beta libraries. TCRdb applied fastp at Q25 and MiXCR to the public reads, then kept only in-frame beta chains. Each entry is one CDR3 protein sequence, shown with its most common DNA and genes. Within this sample are about 470,000 distinct CDR3 sequences, with around 20% of them counted one time only. Over 7.5% of the sample is in the top ten clones. Interpreted using the paper, the time point label stands for: persistent/refractory GD, antithyroid drugs over 5 years with positive TRAb. For both TCR sequencing and RNA sequencing, RNA was extracted from PBMCs using TRIzol.

Sequenced here: peripheral blood mononuclear cells (PBMCs), sampled when the disease was refractory, from a patient treated with antithyroid drugs. These receptors were taken from a female donor with Graves disease.

The chain couples TRBV7-9 to TRBJ2-7, with D perhaps matching TRBD2 (6 bases). The germline V gene has CDR1 SEHNR and CDR2 FQNEAQ (reference sequence). This CDR3 is 13 amino acids long. Trimming left V 6 bases short and J 7 bases short, with 16 bases between. The CDR3 loop reads CASSWRGRGEQYF. The CDR3 DNA follows: TGTGCCAGCAGTTGGAGGGGCCGGGGGGAGCAGTACTTC.

This clonotype was picked up many times. This chain links TRBV7-9 with TRBJ1-1; D is possibly TRBD1 (5 bases). There are 12 residues in the CDR3. V was cut by 2 bases and J by 6 bases, with 7 bases left in between. Looked up from germline, CDR1 is SEHNR and CDR2 is FQNEAQ (reference sequence). Here the CDR3 DNA reads TGTGCCAGCAGCTTACAGGGCCCTGAAGCTTTCTTT. Protein: CASSLQGPEAFF.

This rearrangement joins TRBV30 to TRBJ1-5; 8 nucleotides match TRBD1. CDR1 is GTSNPN, CDR2 SVGIG, per germline (reference sequence). V trimming: 3 bases; J trimming: 7 bases; junction bases outside the gene matches: 2. This CDR3 is built from 12 residues. The CDR3 nucleotides are TGTGCCTGGAGCGACAGGGGCCAGCCCCAGCATTTT. Translating it yields CAWSDRGQPQHF.

This clonotype was seen only a few times. The V call is TRBV6-1, the J call TRBJ2-5; a possible D gene is TRBD1 (6 bases). The V end was cut by 4 bases, the J end by 5 bases, with 20 bases between. The CDR3 covers 16 residues. Per the germline V gene, CDR1 is MNHNS and CDR2 is SASEGT. The CDR3, as DNA: TGTGCCAGCAGTGTCTCCGGGACACAAAACAGGGAGACCCAGTACTTC. Amino acids: CASSVSGTQNRETQYF.

This clonotype was recorded at least ten times. The V gene is TRBV20-1, the J gene TRBJ2-7, with 9 bases that match TRBD2. Looked up from germline, CDR1 is DFQATT and CDR2 is SNEGSKA (reference sequence). CDR3 length equals 14 residues. With V trimmed by 6 bases and J by 0 bases, 6 bases remained unmatched. The CDR3 here is CSASSGGSSYEQYF. The CDR3 DNA sequence: TGCAGTGCGAGTAGCGGGGGCAGCTCCTACGAGCAGTACTTC.

This clonotype was counted between two and nine times. This rearrangement joins TRBV3-1 to TRBJ2-7; TRBD2 aligns across 13 bases. The CDR3 totals 16 residues. The germline V gene encodes CDR1 LGHDT and CDR2 YNNKEL (reference sequence). Trimming at V came to 3 bases and at J to 7 bases, leaving 9 bases not matched to a gene. CDR3 region: CASSQGVGLAGIEQYF. In nucleotides, the CDR3 is TGTGCCAGCAGCCAGGGCGTGGGACTAGCGGGAATAGAGCAGTACTTC.

This clonotype was observed at least ten times. CDR3 residues: CASGPGEQETQYF. The CDR3 DNA reads as TGTGCCAGCGGACCGGGGGAGCAAGAGACCCAGTACTTC. The chain uses TRBV5-4 and TRBJ2-5; perhaps TRBD2 as D (6 bases). This CDR3 has 13 amino acids. Germline CDR1 SGHNT, CDR2 YYREEE (reference sequence). V shed 7 bases and J shed 2 bases, with 12 bases lying between them.

This clonotype turned up a few times. CDR3 DNA: TGCAGCGTGCGGACGGCGCTGAACACTGAAGCTTTCTTT. This sequence encodes CSVRTALNTEAFF. This rearrangement joins TRBV29-1 to TRBJ1-1; the D is unclear. Germline V gene sequence: CDR1 SQVTM, CDR2 ANQGSEA. The CDR3 contains 13 residues. Trimming took off 6 bases at V and 0 bases at J, with 11 bases between the two ends.

This clonotype was counted a few times. The chain carries TRBV7-3 and TRBJ2-5, with 8 bases that match TRBD2. This CDR3 comprises 15 residues. After removal of 5 bases from V and 5 bases from J, the junction contained 10 bases not matched to a gene. Germline V gene sequence: CDR1 SGHTA, CDR2 FQGTGA. DNA of the CDR3: TGTGCCAGCAGCCAGTTCGCGGGAGGAGGGGAGACCCAGTACTTC. Its protein is CASSQFAGGGETQYF.

There are a few counts of this clonotype. The V call is TRBV29-1, the J call TRBJ1-5; D might be TRBD1 (6 bases). With 7 bases removed from V and 6 bases from J, the gap between germline ends came to 13 bases. CDR3 length: 12 residues. The germline gives CDR1 SQVTM, CDR2 ANQGSEA. CDR3 sequence: CSAGDIGQPQHF. In DNA, the CDR3 is TGCAGCGCTGGGGACATCGGTCAGCCCCAGCATTTT.

This clonotype was seen at least ten times. V usage is TRBV28 and J usage is TRBJ1-5, with D unclear. The CDR3 covers 13 residues. V dropped 6 bases and J dropped 1 base, with 7 bases sitting between them. Germline assignment: CDR1 MDHEN and CDR2 SYDVKM. This chain's CDR3 is CASSPLSNQPQHF. CDR3 nucleotide sequence: TGTGCCAGCAGCCCGTTAAGCAATCAGCCCCAGCATTTT.

Worth noting for this clonotype: This sequence may be a read error, since a much larger clone differs from it by one base. This chain links TRBV12-3 or TRBV12-4 with TRBJ2-7, with a weak D call TRBD1 (5 bases). Trimming took off 10 bases at V and 6 bases at J, with 22 bases between the two ends. The CDR3 sequence is 14 residues long. The CDR3 here is CANTLGGRAAEQYF. CDR3 coding DNA: TGTGCCAACACCCTAGGCGGCAGGGCCGCCGAGCAGTACTTC.

The rearrangement links TRBV28 to TRBJ2-1; 11 bases fit TRBD2. Germline CDR1 and CDR2: MDHEN and SYDVKM. The CDR3 totals 16 residues. V lost 4 bases to trimming and J lost 4 bases; unmatched junction nucleotides: 6. In DNA form, the CDR3 reads TGTGCCAGCAGTTCCCCCGGGACTAGCGGATACAATGAGCAGTTCTTC. It yields the protein CASSSPGTSGYNEQFF.

The gene calls are TRBV7-9 and TRBJ1-2; 7 bases align to TRBD1. Germline V gene sequence: CDR1 SEHNR, CDR2 FQNEAQ (reference sequence). This CDR3 is built from 16 residues. Losses at the gene ends were 4 bases for V and 3 bases for J; bases not matched to a gene: 11. CDR3 sequence: CASSSPSGQRDYGYTF. CDR3 nucleotide sequence: TGTGCCAGCAGCTCGCCCTCGGGACAGAGGGACTATGGCTACACCTTC.

The chain has TRBV19 and TRBJ1-5; 9 bases line up with TRBD1. V was pared by 3 bases and J by 1 base, with 1 base of the junction left unmatched. The length of the CDR3 is 15 residues. CDR1 is LNHDA and CDR2 is SQIVND in the germline V gene (reference sequence). The CDR3 spells CASSITGGSNQPQHF. The CDR3 bases are TGTGCCAGTAGTATTACAGGGGGCAGCAATCAGCCCCAGCATTTT.

The V gene is TRBV20-1, the J gene TRBJ2-1; 12 bases line up with TRBD2. CDR1 DFQATT and CDR2 SNEGSKA come from the germline V gene (reference sequence). J lost 7 bases, V lost 1 base, and 11 bases had no gene match. The CDR3 spans 17 residues. Here the CDR3 DNA reads TGCAGTGCTAGAGGGACTAGCGGGGAGATTAACGGGAATGAGCAGTTCTTC. Encoded protein: CSARGTSGEINGNEQFF.

The table lists this clonotype with a few counts. V usage is TRBV10-3 and J usage is TRBJ2-3; possible D gene TRBD1, 5 bases. The germline gives CDR1 ENHRY, CDR2 SYGVKD. The CDR3 is made up of 15 amino acids. Trimming pared 0 bases from V and 4 bases from J, leaving 11 bases between. DNA for the CDR3: TGTGCCATCAGTGAGTCTGGGGCCCGATCAGATACGCAGTATTTT. Its protein product is CAISESGARSDTQYF.

The chain links TRBV20-1 to TRBJ2-4; tentatively, D is TRBD1 or TRBD2 (6 bases each). Germline CDR1 DFQATT, CDR2 SNEGSKA (reference sequence). Between the trimmed V and J ends, which lost 5 bases and 2 bases, there was a span of 16 bases. CDR3 length: 15 amino acids. The CDR3 nucleotides are TGCAGTGCTGGGACTCGCGGGACACCCAAAAACATTCAGTACTTC. It translates to CSAGTRGTPKNIQYF.

This sequence joins TRBV30 and TRBJ1-2, with D tentatively TRBD1 (5 bases). Germline CDR1 is GTSNPN and CDR2 is SVGIG (reference sequence). The CDR3 length is 15 residues. With 0 bases removed from V and 7 bases from J, the gap between germline ends came to 18 bases. The CDR3 nucleotides read TGTGCCTGGAGTGTCCCCAAGGCCGGGGGAGGTGGCTACACCTTC. It yields the protein CAWSVPKAGGGGYTF.

The rearrangement links TRBV10-3 to TRBJ2-6; D not certain. Looked up from germline, CDR1 is ENHRY and CDR2 is SYGVKD. The V end lost 0 bases, the J end lost 0 bases, and 9 bases lay between the germline ends. CDR3 length equals 17 residues. The CDR3 nucleotides read TGTGCCATCAGTGAGTCTCGCCCGTACTCTGGGGCCAACGTCCTGACTTTC. Its protein is CAISESRPYSGANVLTF.

This clonotype was seen a few times. This chain's CDR3 is CASSSQGGVGGYTF. In nucleotides, the CDR3 is TGTGCCAGCAGCTCACAGGGGGGAGTGGGGGGCTACACCTTC. This sequence joins TRBV7-2 and TRBJ1-2, with TRBD1 identical over 8 bases. V was pared by 4 bases and J by 8 bases, with 9 bases of the junction left unmatched. CDR1 SGHTA and CDR2 FQGNSA come from the germline V gene. This CDR3 comprises 14 residues.

In this sample, this clonotype turned up a few times. The V call is TRBV7-2, the J call TRBJ2-7; TRBD2 matches at 7 bases. The CDR3 has 14 residues. Germline lookup yields CDR1 SGHTA and CDR2 FQGNSA. J lost 7 bases, V lost 5 bases, and 11 bases had no gene match. CDR3 DNA sequence: TGTGCCAGCAGCGATATGACTAGCCTCTGGGAGCAGTACTTC. It translates to CASSDMTSLWEQYF. Full variable domain (remainder filled in from reference TRBV7-2 and TRBJ2-7): GAGVSQSPSNKVTEKGKDVELRCDPISGHTALYWYRQSLGQGLEFLIYFQGNSAPDKSGLPSDRFSAERTGGSVSTLTIQRTQQEDSAVYLCASSDMTSLWEQYFGPGTRLTVT.

This clonotype occurred many times. The chain recombines TRBV11-3 with TRBJ1-2, with D possibly matching TRBD1 (5 bases). Germline V gives CDR1 SGHNT, CDR2 YENEEA. The CDR3 has 14 amino acids. V was cut by 2 bases and J by 3 bases, with 10 bases left in between. The CDR3 region is CASSLSPGDYGYTF. In DNA form, the CDR3 reads TGTGCCAGCAGCTTATCCCCGGGGGACTATGGCTACACCTTC.

The V and J genes are TRBV5-6 and TRBJ2-7, with D perhaps matching TRBD1 (6 bases). The CDR3 has 16 amino acids. Trimming cost V 4 bases and J 3 bases, with 20 bases left between them. The germline V gene encodes CDR1 SGHDT and CDR2 YYEEEE. The CDR3: CASSRPGTQGFYEQYF. In DNA, the CDR3 is TGTGCCAGCAGCCGACCCGGGACACAGGGTTTCTACGAGCAGTACTTC.